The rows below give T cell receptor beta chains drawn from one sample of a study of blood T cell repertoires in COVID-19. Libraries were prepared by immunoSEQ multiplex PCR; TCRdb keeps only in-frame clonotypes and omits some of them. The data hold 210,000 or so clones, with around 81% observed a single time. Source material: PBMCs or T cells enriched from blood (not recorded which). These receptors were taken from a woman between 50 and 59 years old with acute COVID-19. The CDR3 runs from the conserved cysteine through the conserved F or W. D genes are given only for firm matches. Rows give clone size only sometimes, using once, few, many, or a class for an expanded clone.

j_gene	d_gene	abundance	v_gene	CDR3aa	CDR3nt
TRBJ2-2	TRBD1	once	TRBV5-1	CASRRQGATGELFF	TGCGCCAGCAGAAGACAGGGGGCGACCGGGGAGCTGTTTTTT
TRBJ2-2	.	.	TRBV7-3	CASSLRPRPDTGELFF	TGTGCCAGCAGCTTAAGGCCGCGGCCAGACACCGGGGAGCTGTTTTTT
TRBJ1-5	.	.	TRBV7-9	CASSLEGGSNQPQHF	TGTGCCAGCAGCTTAGAAGGAGGGAGCAATCAGCCCCAGCATTTT
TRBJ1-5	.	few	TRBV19	CASSIDRYRAWQPQHF	TGTGCCAGTAGTATAGATCGGTACAGGGCTTGGCAGCCCCAGCATTTT
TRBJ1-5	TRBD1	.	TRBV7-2	CASSLGSAGRGANQPQHF	TGTGCCAGCAGCTTAGGATCGGCGGGCAGGGGGGCCAATCAGCCCCAGCATTTT
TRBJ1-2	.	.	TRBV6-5	CASSSGRANYGYTF	TGTGCCAGCAGTTCGGGAAGAGCTAACTATGGCTACACCTTC
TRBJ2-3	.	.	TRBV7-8	CASSIEGGDYTDTQYF	TGTGCCAGCAGCATCGAGGGGGGGGACTACACAGATACGCAGTATTTT
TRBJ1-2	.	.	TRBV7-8	CASSFLWVVEGTELGGYTF	TGTGCCAGCAGCTTCCTCTGGGTTGTAGAGGGGACTGAGTTGGGCGGCTACACCTTC
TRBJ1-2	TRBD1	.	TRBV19	CASSMGTGPNYGYTF	TGTGCCAGTAGTATGGGGACAGGGCCCAACTATGGCTACACCTTC
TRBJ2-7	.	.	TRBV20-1	CSASAPTSYEQYF	TGCAGTGCTAGTGCTCCAACTTCCTACGAGCAGTACTTC
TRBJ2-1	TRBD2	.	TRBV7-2	CASSPGTSGSNEQFF	TGTGCCAGCAGCCCAGGGACTAGCGGGAGCAATGAGCAGTTCTTC
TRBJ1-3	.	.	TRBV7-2	CASSSQGTNTIYF	TGTGCCAGCAGCAGCCAGGGAACAAACACCATATATTTT
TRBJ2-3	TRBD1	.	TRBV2	CASSPLGGQGITDTQYF	TGTGCCAGCAGCCCCCTTGGGGGACAGGGTATCACAGATACGCAGTATTTT
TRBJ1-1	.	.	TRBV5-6	CASSEKGRGMNTEAFF	TGTGCCAGCAGCGAAAAAGGTAGAGGGATGAACACTGAAGCTTTCTTT
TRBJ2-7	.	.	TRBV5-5	CASSSLPTGSYEQYF	TGTGCCAGCAGCTCACTACCAACAGGTTCCTACGAGCAGTACTTC
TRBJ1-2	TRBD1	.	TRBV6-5	CASSRTGGGGYTF	TGTGCCAGCAGTAGGACAGGGGGCGGTGGCTACACCTTC
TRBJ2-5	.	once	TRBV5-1	CASRRGGGQETQYF	TGCGCCAGCAGGCGGGGAGGGGGCCAAGAGACCCAGTACTTC
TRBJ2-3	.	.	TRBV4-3	CASSQGTLQTDTQYF	TGCGCCAGCAGCCAAGGGACTTTGCAAACAGATACGCAGTATTTT
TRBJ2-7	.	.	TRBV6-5	CASSRTANYEQYF	TGTGCCAGCAGTAGGACAGCCAACTACGAGCAGTACTTC
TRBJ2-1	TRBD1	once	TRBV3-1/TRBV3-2	CASSQQGGEKQFF	TGTGCCAGCAGCCAACAAGGGGGCGAAAAGCAGTTCTTC
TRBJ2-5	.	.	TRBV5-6	CASSPLGIETQYF	TGTGCCAGCAGCCCGCTAGGTATCGAGACCCAGTACTTC
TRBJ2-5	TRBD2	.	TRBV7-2	CASSLEVSGSVRETQYF	TGTGCCAGCAGCTTAGAGGTTAGCGGGAGCGTGAGAGAGACCCAGTACTTC
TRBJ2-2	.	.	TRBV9	CASSVDPRGVGTGELFF	TGTGCCAGCAGCGTAGACCCTCGGGGTGTCGGAACCGGGGAGCTGTTTTTT
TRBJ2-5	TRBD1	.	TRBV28	CASGLQGAGETQYF	TGTGCCAGCGGCCTACAGGGGGCAGGGGAGACCCAGTACTTC
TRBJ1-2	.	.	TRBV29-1	CSVEEGAIYGYTF	TGCAGCGTTGAAGAGGGAGCTATTTACGGCTACACCTTC
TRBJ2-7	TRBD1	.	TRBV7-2	CASSSGQAAYEQYF	TGTGCCAGCAGCTCCGGACAGGCAGCCTACGAGCAGTACTTC
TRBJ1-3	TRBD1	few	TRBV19	CASTRDSSGNTIYF	TGTGCCAGTACCCGGGACAGCTCTGGAAACACCATATATTTT
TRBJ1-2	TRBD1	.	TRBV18	CASSEQGASYGYTF	TGTGCCAGCTCAGAACAGGGGGCATCCTATGGCTACACCTTC
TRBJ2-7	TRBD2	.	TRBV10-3	CAIRETSGSNGEQYF	TGTGCCATCAGGGAGACTAGCGGGAGTAATGGCGAGCAGTACTTC
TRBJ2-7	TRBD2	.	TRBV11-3	CASTLVTSGCPGYEQYF	TGTGCCAGCACCTTAGTAACTAGCGGGTGCCCGGGGTACGAGCAGTACTTC
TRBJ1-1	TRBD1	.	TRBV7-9	CASSLRQGPVPEAFF	TGTGCCAGCAGCTTAAGACAGGGTCCGGTGCCTGAAGCTTTCTTT
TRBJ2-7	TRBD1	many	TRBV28	CASSDRAFDEQYF	TGTGCCAGCAGCGACAGGGCTTTCGACGAGCAGTACTTC
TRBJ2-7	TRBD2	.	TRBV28	CASSRAGGSYEQYF	TGTGCCAGCAGTCGAGCGGGGGGTTCCTACGAGCAGTACTTC
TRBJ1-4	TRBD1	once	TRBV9	CASSTRQGAVNEKLFF	TGTGCCAGCAGCACTCGACAGGGGGCTGTCAATGAAAAACTGTTTTTT
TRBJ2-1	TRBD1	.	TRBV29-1	CSVGTGTGTYNEQFF	TGCAGCGTTGGTACCGGGACAGGGACATACAATGAGCAGTTCTTC
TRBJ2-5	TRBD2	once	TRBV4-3	CASSRERGGPTETQYF	TGCGCCAGCAGTCGCGAGCGGGGGGGACCAACGGAGACCCAGTACTTC
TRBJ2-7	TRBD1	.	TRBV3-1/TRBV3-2	CASSQGNPGGGYEQYF	TGTGCCAGCAGCCAAGGAAATCCAGGGGGCGGATACGAGCAGTACTTC
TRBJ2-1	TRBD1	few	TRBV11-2	CASSLNTGGRDNEQFF	TGTGCCAGCAGCTTAAATACAGGGGGCAGGGACAATGAGCAGTTCTTC
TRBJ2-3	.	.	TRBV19	CASSIGHRITDTQYF	TGTGCCAGTAGTATAGGGCACAGGATTACAGATACGCAGTATTTT
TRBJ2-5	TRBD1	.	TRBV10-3	CAISDWTGPGETQYF	TGTGCCATCAGTGATTGGACAGGCCCGGGGGAGACCCAGTACTTC
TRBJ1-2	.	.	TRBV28	CASIPSSRGGLGYTF	TGTGCCAGCATTCCTTCCAGTCGGGGGGGACTTGGCTACACCTTC
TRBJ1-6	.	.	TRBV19	CASSIGQTNSPLHF	TGTGCCAGTAGTATCGGACAGACAAATTCACCCCTCCACTTT
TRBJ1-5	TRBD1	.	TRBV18	CASSTGTGGHQPQHF	TGTGCCAGCTCAACCGGGACAGGGGGCCATCAGCCCCAGCATTTT
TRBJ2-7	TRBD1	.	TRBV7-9	CASSPSWGQNSYEQYF	TGTGCCAGCAGCCCCAGTTGGGGACAGAACTCCTACGAGCAGTACTTC
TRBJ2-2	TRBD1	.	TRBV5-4	CASSPIQGAGTGELFF	TGTGCCAGCAGCCCAATACAGGGGGCCGGCACCGGGGAGCTGTTTTTT
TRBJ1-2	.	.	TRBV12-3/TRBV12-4	CASSFNRDNGYTF	TGTGCCAGCAGTTTTAACAGAGATAATGGCTACACCTTC
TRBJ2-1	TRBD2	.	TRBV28	CASSGTSGTYNEQFF	TGTGCCAGCAGTGGGACTAGCGGGACCTACAATGAGCAGTTCTTC
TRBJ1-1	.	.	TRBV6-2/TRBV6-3	CASSYVQGGTEAFF	TGTGCCAGCAGTTACGTACAGGGCGGGACTGAAGCTTTCTTT
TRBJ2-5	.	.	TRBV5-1	CASSLGGLGGRETQYF	TGCGCCAGCAGCCTGGGGGGGCTAGGGGGCCGAGAGACCCAGTACTTC
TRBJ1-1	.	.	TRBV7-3	CASSAQQGIGDTEAFF	TGTGCCAGCAGCGCCCAACAGGGAATCGGGGACACTGAAGCTTTCTTT
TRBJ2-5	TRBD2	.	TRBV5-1	CASSDSGSQTQYF	TGCGCCAGCAGCGACAGCGGGAGTCAGACCCAGTACTTC
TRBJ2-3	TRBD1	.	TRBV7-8	CASSFRQGADTQYF	TGTGCCAGCAGCTTTAGACAGGGGGCAGATACGCAGTATTTT
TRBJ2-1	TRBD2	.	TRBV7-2	CASNPTSGRNEQFF	TGTGCCAGCAACCCGACTAGCGGGAGGAATGAGCAGTTCTTC